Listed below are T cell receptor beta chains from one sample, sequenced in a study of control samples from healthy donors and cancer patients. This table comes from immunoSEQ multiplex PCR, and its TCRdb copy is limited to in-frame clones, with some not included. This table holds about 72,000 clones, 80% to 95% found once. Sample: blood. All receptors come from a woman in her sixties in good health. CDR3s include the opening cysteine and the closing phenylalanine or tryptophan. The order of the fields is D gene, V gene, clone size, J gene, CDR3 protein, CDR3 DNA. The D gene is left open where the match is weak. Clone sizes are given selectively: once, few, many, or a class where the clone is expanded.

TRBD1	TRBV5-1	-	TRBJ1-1	CASSLGGQGYTEAFF	TGCGCCAGCAGCTTGGGTGGACAGGGCTACACTGAAGCTTTCTTT
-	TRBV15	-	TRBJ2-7	CATSREVDYEQYF	TGTGCCACCAGCAGAGAAGTGGACTACGAGCAGTACTTC
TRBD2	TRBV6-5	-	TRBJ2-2	CASMGLVGTGELFF	TGTGCCAGCATGGGACTAGTCGGCACCGGGGAGCTGTTTTTT
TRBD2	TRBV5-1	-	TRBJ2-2	CASSWASGPTGELFF	TGCGCCAGCAGCTGGGCTAGCGGTCCCACCGGGGAGCTGTTTTTT
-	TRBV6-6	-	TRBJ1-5	CASSFGGNQPQHF	TGTGCCAGCAGTTTTGGGGGCAATCAGCCCCAGCATTTT
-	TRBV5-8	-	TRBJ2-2	CASTRPDGYTGELFF	TGTGCCAGCACCCGGCCTGATGGGTACACCGGGGAGCTGTTTTTT
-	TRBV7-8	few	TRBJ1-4	CASSLALRGTNEKLFF	TGTGCCAGCAGCTTAGCACTTCGGGGAACTAATGAAAAACTGTTTTTT
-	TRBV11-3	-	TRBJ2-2	CASSLDLYSELFF	TGTGCCAGCAGCTTAGATCTCTACTCGGAGCTGTTTTTT
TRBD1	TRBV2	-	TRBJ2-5	CASRAGGPETQYF	TGTGCCAGCAGGGCAGGGGGACCAGAGACCCAGTACTTC
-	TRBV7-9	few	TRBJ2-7	CASSVGQAYYEQYF	TGTGCCAGCAGCGTAGGACAAGCCTACTACGAGCAGTACTTC
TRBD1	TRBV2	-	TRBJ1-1	CASSEGNRGGTEAFF	TGTGCCAGCAGTGAGGGAAACAGGGGAGGCACTGAAGCTTTCTTT
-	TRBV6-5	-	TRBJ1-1	CASSSSAVEAFF	TGTGCCAGCAGTTCTTCTGCCGTAGAAGCTTTCTTT
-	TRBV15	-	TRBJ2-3	CATSRGSGFTDTQYF	TGTGCCACCAGCAGAGGGAGCGGGTTCACAGATACGCAGTATTTT
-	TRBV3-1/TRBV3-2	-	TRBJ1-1	CASSQSEGPGTEAFF	TGTGCCAGCAGCCAATCAGAGGGGCCGGGCACTGAAGCTTTCTTT
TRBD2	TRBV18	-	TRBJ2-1	CASSPPSGRNEQFF	TGTGCCAGCTCACCTCCTAGCGGGAGAAATGAGCAGTTCTTC
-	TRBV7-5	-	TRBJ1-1	CARSFITKVWGGDTEAFF	TGTGCCAGAAGCTTTATAACTAAAGTATGGGGTGGGGACACTGAAGCTTTCTTT
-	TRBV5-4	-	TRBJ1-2	CASSLTEDRGYTF	TGTGCCAGCAGCTTAACCGAAGACAGGGGCTACACCTTC
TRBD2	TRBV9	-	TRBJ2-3	CASSVATTSGARTDTQYF	TGTGCCAGCAGCGTAGCTACGACTAGCGGAGCGCGCACAGATACGCAGTATTTT
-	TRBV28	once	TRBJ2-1	CASSEQGRSSYNEQFF	TGTGCCAGCAGTGAACAGGGTCGAAGCTCCTACAATGAGCAGTTCTTC
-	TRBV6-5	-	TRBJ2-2	CASSYRLGAGELFF	TGTGCCAGCAGTTATAGATTAGGGGCCGGGGAGCTGTTTTTT
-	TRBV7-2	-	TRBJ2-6	CASSLDAGANVLTF	TGTGCCAGCAGCTTAGACGCTGGGGCCAACGTCCTGACTTTC
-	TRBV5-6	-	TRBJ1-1	CASSPIGGFTEAFF	TGTGCCAGCAGCCCGATCGGGGGATTCACTGAAGCTTTCTTT
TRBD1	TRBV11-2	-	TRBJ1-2	CASSLIAGGDGYTF	TGTGCCAGCAGCTTAATCGCAGGGGGAGACGGCTACACCTTC
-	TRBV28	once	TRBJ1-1	CASSLEGEPEAFF	TGTGCCAGCAGTTTGGAGGGTGAACCTGAAGCTTTCTTT
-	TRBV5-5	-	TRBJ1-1	CASSLGSMAGGTEAFF	TGTGCCAGCAGCTTGGGTTCTATGGCAGGCGGCACTGAAGCTTTCTTT
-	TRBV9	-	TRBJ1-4	CASSAGQGTEKLFF	TGTGCCAGCAGCGCGGGACAAGGAACCGAAAAACTGTTTTTT
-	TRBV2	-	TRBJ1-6	CASSVRESYNSPLHF	TGTGCCAGCAGTGTGCGGGAGTCCTATAATTCACCCCTCCACTTT
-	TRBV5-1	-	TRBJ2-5	CASSFNRASVETQYF	TGCGCCAGCAGCTTCAACAGGGCTTCGGTGGAGACCCAGTACTTC
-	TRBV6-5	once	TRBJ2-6	CASSSYTSSGANVLTF	TGTGCCAGCAGTTCTTATACGAGCTCTGGGGCCAACGTCCTGACTTTC
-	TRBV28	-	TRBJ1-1	CASSLLGSEAFF	TGTGCCAGCAGTTTACTAGGGTCTGAAGCTTTCTTT
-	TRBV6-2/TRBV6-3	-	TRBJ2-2	CASSYATGNTGELFF	TGTGCCAGCAGTTACGCGACAGGGAACACCGGGGAGCTGTTTTTT
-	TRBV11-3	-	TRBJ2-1	CASSLDNENEQFF	TGTGCCAGCAGCTTAGATAATGAAAATGAGCAGTTCTTC
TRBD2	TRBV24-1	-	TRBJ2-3	CATRTSGSVDTQYF	TGTGCCACCCGGACTAGCGGGAGCGTGGATACGCAGTATTTT
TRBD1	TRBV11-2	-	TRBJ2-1	CASSPGTASYNEQFF	TGTGCCAGCAGCCCCGGGACAGCCTCCTACAATGAGCAGTTCTTC
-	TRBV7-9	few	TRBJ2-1	CASSLNSAGDEQFF	TGTGCCAGCAGCTTAAACTCCGCCGGGGATGAGCAGTTCTTC
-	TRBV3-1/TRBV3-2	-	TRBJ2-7	CASSRMVGVYYEQYF	TGTGCCAGCAGCCGGATGGTAGGGGTCTACTACGAGCAGTACTTC
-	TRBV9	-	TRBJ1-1	CASSLQPEGAAFF	TGTGCCAGCAGCTTACAACCGGAGGGTGCGGCTTTCTTT
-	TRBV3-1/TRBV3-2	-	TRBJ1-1	CASSPGLNTEAFF	TGTGCCAGCAGCCCGGGGCTGAACACTGAAGCTTTCTTT
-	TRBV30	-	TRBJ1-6	CAWSVLQLSNSPLHF	TGTGCCTGGAGTGTACTTCAGTTATCTAATTCACCCCTCCACTTT
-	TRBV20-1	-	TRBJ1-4	CSAMGGEKLFF	TGCAGTGCTATGGGCGGTGAAAAACTGTTTTTT
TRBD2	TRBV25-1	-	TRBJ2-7	CASGRAAYEQYF	TGTGCGAGCGGGAGGGCCGCCTACGAGCAGTACTTC
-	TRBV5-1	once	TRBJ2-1	CASSLVGHYNEQFF	TGCGCCAGCAGCTTGGTTGGACACTACAATGAGCAGTTCTTC
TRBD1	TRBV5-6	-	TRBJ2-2	CASSWGQVSRPAGELFF	TGTGCCAGCAGCTGGGGACAGGTCTCGCGACCCGCCGGGGAGCTGTTTTTT
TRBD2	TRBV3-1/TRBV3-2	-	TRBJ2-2	CASSAGLAGVFGELFF	TGTGCCAGCAGCGCGGGACTAGCGGGGGTGTTCGGGGAGCTGTTTTTT
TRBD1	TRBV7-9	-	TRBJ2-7	CASSSPDRVEYEQYF	TGTGCCAGCAGCTCCCCGGACAGGGTGGAGTACGAGCAGTACTTC
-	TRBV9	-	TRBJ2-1	CASSVLSDNEQFF	TGTGCCAGCAGCGTACTCTCAGACAATGAGCAGTTCTTC
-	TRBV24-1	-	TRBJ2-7	CATSDSGGYEQYF	TGTGCCACCAGTGATTCTGGAGGCTACGAGCAGTACTTC
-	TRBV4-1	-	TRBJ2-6	CASSQHSVRYPADSGANVLTF	TGCGCCAGCAGCCAACACTCCGTCCGGTACCCCGCCGACTCTGGGGCCAACGTCCTGACTTTC
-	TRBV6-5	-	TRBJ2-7	CASSYSTSEYF	TGTGCCAGCAGTTACTCGACGAGTGAGTACTTC
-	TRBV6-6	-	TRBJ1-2	CASSYGTPENYGYTF	TGTGCCAGCAGTTACGGGACACCCGAAAACTATGGCTACACCTTC